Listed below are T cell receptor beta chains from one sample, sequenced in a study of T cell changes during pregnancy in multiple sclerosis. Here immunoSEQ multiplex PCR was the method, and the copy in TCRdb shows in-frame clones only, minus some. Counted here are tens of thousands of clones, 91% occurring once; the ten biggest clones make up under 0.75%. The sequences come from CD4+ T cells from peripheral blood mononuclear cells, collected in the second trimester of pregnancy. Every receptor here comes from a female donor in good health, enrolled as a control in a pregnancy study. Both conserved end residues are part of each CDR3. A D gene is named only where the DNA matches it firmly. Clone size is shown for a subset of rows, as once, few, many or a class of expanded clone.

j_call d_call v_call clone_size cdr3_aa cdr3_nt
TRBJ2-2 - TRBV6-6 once CASSYIRNTGELFF TGTGCCAGCAGTTACATCCGGAACACCGGGGAGCTGTTTTTT
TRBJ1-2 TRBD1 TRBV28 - CASSLYGTGDGYTF TGTGCCAGCAGTTTATACGGGACAGGCGACGGCTACACCTTC
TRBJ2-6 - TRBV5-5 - CASSSYSGANVLTF TGTGCCAGCAGCAGCTACTCTGGGGCCAACGTCCTGACTTTC
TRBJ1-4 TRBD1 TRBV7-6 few CASSLAGTVRTNEKLFF TGTGCCAGCAGCTTAGCCGGGACAGTCCGAACTAATGAAAAACTGTTTTTT
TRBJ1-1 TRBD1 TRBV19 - CASLDRGRRNTEAFF TGTGCCAGTCTTGACAGGGGGCGAAGGAACACTGAAGCTTTCTTT
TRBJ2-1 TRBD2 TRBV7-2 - CASGPGVAGVGQFF TGTGCCAGCGGTCCGGGGGTAGCGGGGGTGGGGCAGTTCTTC
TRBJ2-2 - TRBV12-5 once CASGLGTGTNTGELFF TGTGCTAGTGGTTTGGGTACAGGTACGAACACCGGGGAGCTGTTTTTT
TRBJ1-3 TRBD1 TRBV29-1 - CSVSSFGDRGLGGNTIYF TGCAGCGTTTCCAGCTTCGGGGACAGGGGGCTTGGAGGAAACACCATATATTTT
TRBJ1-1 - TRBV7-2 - CASSLAPRANTEAFF TGTGCCAGCAGCTTAGCGCCCAGGGCCAACACTGAAGCTTTCTTT
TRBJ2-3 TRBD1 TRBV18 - CASSLLPGGAGGDTQYF TGTGCCAGCTCACTCCTGCCAGGGGGCGCCGGGGGAGATACGCAGTATTTT
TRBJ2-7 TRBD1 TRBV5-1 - CASSLGAGTGEFYEQYF TGCGCCAGCAGCTTGGGGGCCGGGACAGGGGAATTCTACGAGCAGTACTTC
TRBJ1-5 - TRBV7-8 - CASSPSGFGGPPQHF TGTGCCAGCAGCCCCAGCGGCTTCGGAGGTCCACCCCAGCATTTT